A single sample is the source of the 32 T cell receptor beta chains below, sequenced in a study of identical twins. TCRdb used MiXCR to reprocess the 5' RACE reads, holding one entry per CDR3 protein. Of hundreds of thousands of distinct CDR3 sequences detected, about a tenth appear once; the ten largest clones hold about 5.2%. What was sequenced was memory (CD45RO+) T cells sorted from blood. These receptor sequences come from a young woman in good health.

The chain recombines TRBV6-5 with TRBJ1-1, with D tentatively TRBD1 (5 bases). CDR1 is MNHEY, CDR2 SVGAGI, per germline. This CDR3 region has 12 residues. With 6 bases removed from V and 10 bases from J, the gap between germline ends came to 15 bases. The CDR3 loop is CASSSGPYPAFF. The DNA for the CDR3 is TGTGCCAGCAGCTCGGGACCCTACCCAGCTTTCTTT.

The chain recombines TRBV10-3 with TRBJ2-2; 9 bases match TRBD2. Germline trimming cut 4 bases from V and 6 bases from J; bases unmatched to any gene: 3. The CDR3 has 14 amino acids. Germline V gene lookup returns CDR1 ENHRY and CDR2 SYGVKD. CDR3 sequence: CAISAEREAGELFF. The DNA of the CDR3 is TGTGCCATCAGTGCGGAGCGGGAGGCCGGGGAGCTGTTTTTT.

This clonotype was seen only a few times. CDR3 amino acids: CASSLRLAGMPTDTQYF. In DNA, the CDR3 is TGCGCCAGCAGTCTGAGGCTAGCGGGTATGCCCACAGATACGCAGTATTTT. The chain has TRBV5-1 and TRBJ2-3; 8 bases match TRBD2. The V gene end was trimmed by 5 bases and the J gene end by 2 bases; junction bases not matched to a gene: 13. The CDR3 is 17 amino acids. Per the germline V gene, CDR1 is SGHRS and CDR2 is YFSETQ.

Ten or more counts support this clonotype. The rearrangement joins TRBV29-1 to TRBJ2-7; possible D gene TRBD1, 5 bases. V dropped 4 bases and J dropped 3 bases, with 10 bases sitting between them. The V gene's germline CDR1 is SQVTM and CDR2 ANQGSEA. This CDR3 region has 12 residues. As DNA, the CDR3 is TGCAGCGTTGGACGGCAGGGCTACGAGCAGTACTTC. Its protein is CSVGRQGYEQYF.

This clonotype came up a few times. The V gene is TRBV7-9, the J gene TRBJ1-3; D uncertain. The CDR3 consists of 14 residues. V was clipped by 2 bases and J by 0 bases, with 5 bases between them. CDR1 SEHNR and CDR2 FQNEAQ come from the germline V gene (reference sequence). In DNA, the CDR3 is TGTGCCAGCAGCTTAACTAGCTCTGGAAACACCATATATTTT. Amino acids: CASSLTSSGNTIYF.

This clonotype appeared many times. The chain links TRBV5-1 to TRBJ2-7; 9 bases line up with TRBD1. This CDR3 is 15 amino acids long. V lost 4 bases and J lost 3; bases outside the gene matches: 8. Germline CDR1 and CDR2: SGHRS and YFSETQ. CDR3: CASSGGQGRFYEQYF. DNA for the CDR3: TGCGCCAGCAGCGGGGGACAGGGCCGATTCTACGAGCAGTACTTC.

At least ten counts were recorded for this clonotype. The gene calls are TRBV12-3 or TRBV12-4 and TRBJ2-3; D possibly corresponds to TRBD1 (6 bases). Trimming left V 8 bases short and J 8 bases short, with 14 bases between. The CDR3 has 12 amino acids. The CDR3 region is CASGGDVSTQYF. Here the CDR3 DNA reads TGTGCCAGCGGGGGCGATGTGAGTACGCAGTATTTT.

The rearrangement links TRBV18 to TRBJ2-1; 10 positions agree with TRBD2. The CDR3 totals 15 residues. The V segment lost 0 bases and the J segment 5 bases; nucleotides outside the gene matches: 1. Germline assignment: CDR1 KGHSH and CDR2 LQKENI. CDR3 coding DNA: TGTGCCAGCTCACCACCAGCGGGAGGGCACAATGAGCAGTTCTTC. Translation: CASSPPAGGHNEQFF.

J is TRBJ2-3 and V is TRBV9; 12 bases align to TRBD2. This CDR3 has 15 amino acids. Germline trimming cut 4 bases from V and 3 bases from J; bases unmatched to any gene: 3. Germline V CDR1 and CDR2: SGDLS, YYNGEE. The CDR3 DNA is TGTGCCAGCAGCCCTAGCGGGGGGGTTACAGATACGCAGTATTTT. Protein sequence: CASSPSGGVTDTQYF.

CDR3 region: CASSRQGTNEKLFF. Here the CDR3 DNA reads TGTGCCAGCAGCCGACAGGGGACTAATGAAAAACTGTTTTTT. This chain links TRBV7-3 with TRBJ1-4; 8 bases agree with TRBD1. The CDR3 spans 14 residues. Germline lookup yields CDR1 SGHTA and CDR2 FQGTGA. With V trimmed by 5 bases and J by 2 bases, 1 base remained unmatched.

The rearrangement joins TRBV5-5 to TRBJ2-7; D might be TRBD2 (5 bases). V lost 4 bases and J lost 3, with 17 bases in between. The germline gives CDR1 SGHKS, CDR2 YYEKEE (reference sequence). The CDR3 covers 15 residues. The CDR3: CASSPGSQSFYEQYF. Here the CDR3 DNA reads TGTGCCAGCAGCCCGGGGTCGCAAAGTTTCTACGAGCAGTACTTC.

This clonotype turned up a few times. The CDR3 DNA sequence: TGCAGCGCCTCGACCCCGACTAACTATGGCTACACCTTC. Protein product: CSASTPTNYGYTF. The chain links TRBV29-1 to TRBJ1-2; D is undetermined. This CDR3 contains 13 residues. V was cut by 7 bases and J by 0 bases, with 12 bases left in between. Germline values: CDR1 SQVTM, CDR2 ANQGSEA.

Details on this clonotype: Just one base apart from a much larger clone, this may be a read error. The chain is built from TRBV5-6 and TRBJ2-5; D is unclear. The V gene lost 0 bases and the J gene lost 6 bases, with 9 bases spanning the gap. Germline-derived CDR1 and CDR2 are SGHDT and YYEEEE. The length of the CDR3 is 13 residues. The CDR3 spells CASSLEAEQTQYF. The CDR3 DNA is TGTGCCAGCAGCTTGGAGGCAGAACAGACCCAGTACTTC.

As regards this clonotype: One end of the junction does not line up with germline, which may come from a read error. The V and J genes are TRBV5-6 and TRBJ2-2; TRBD2 agrees at 7 bases. The germline gives CDR1 SGHDT, CDR2 YYEEEE. This CDR3 has 14 residues. The CDR3 sequence: CASGPGGFTGELFF. Here the CDR3 DNA reads TGTGCCAGCGGCCCCGGGGGGTTCACCGGGGAACTGTTTTTT. Combining the CDR3 with reference TRBV5-6 and TRBJ2-2 gives the whole variable domain DAGVTQSPTHLIKTRGQQVTLRCSPKSGHDTVSWYQQALGQGPQFIFQYYEEEERQRGNFPDRFSGHQFPNYSSELNVNALLLGDSALYLCASGPGGFTGELFFGEGSRLTVL.

The rearrangement uses TRBV3-1 and TRBJ2-5; no clear D. CDR3 size: 14 residues. The V gene's germline CDR1 is LGHDT and CDR2 YNNKEL (reference sequence). V lost 10 bases, J lost 1 base, and 16 bases lay in between. The CDR3 reads CATTTTVIQETQYF. CDR3 in DNA: TGTGCCACCACCACGACGGTTATCCAAGAGACCCAGTACTTC.

This clonotype was picked up a small number of times. CDR3 nucleotides: TGTGCCAGCAGCAAACCCGGGACGGCCTTATCCTCTGGGGCCAACGTCCTGACTTTC. Translated, it gives CASSKPGTALSSGANVLTF. The J gene is TRBJ2-6, the V gene TRBV9; D possibly uses TRBD1 or TRBD2 (5 bases each). Germline V CDR1 and CDR2: SGDLS, YYNGEE. The V end lost 4 bases, the J end lost 0 bases, and 20 bases lay between the germline ends. The CDR3 loop spans 19 amino acids.

This clonotype has only a few counts. The chain recombines TRBV24-1 with TRBJ2-1; 9 nucleotides agree with TRBD2. This CDR3 has 15 amino acids. V shed 1 base and J 7 bases; nucleotides not matched to a gene: 4. Germline CDR1 is KGHDR and CDR2 is SFDVKD. CDR3 DNA: TGTGCCACCAGTGATTTAGCGGGAGGACGGAATGAGCAGTTCTTC. This encodes CATSDLAGGRNEQFF.

The sample holds a few counts of this clonotype. The V gene is TRBV5-1, the J gene TRBJ2-3, with TRBD1 matching over 7 bases. Germline lookup yields CDR1 SGHRS and CDR2 YFSETQ. This CDR3 has 15 amino acids. The ends lost 4 bases at V and 3 bases at J; junction bases unmatched: 8. The CDR3 sequence is CASSHGTETTDTQYF. The CDR3, as DNA: TGCGCCAGCAGCCACGGGACAGAAACTACAGATACGCAGTATTTT.

This clonotype showed up many times. The chain links TRBV10-3 to TRBJ2-3; perhaps TRBD1 as D (5 bases). The CDR3 has 16 residues. CDR1 and CDR2 (germline): ENHRY, SYGVKD. With 0 bases removed from V and 6 bases from J, the gap between germline ends came to 16 bases. The chain's CDR3 is CAISESGSGSGDTQYF. The CDR3 coding sequence is TGTGCCATCAGTGAGTCGGGTAGTGGCTCAGGGGATACGCAGTATTTT.

The V and J genes are TRBV7-2 and TRBJ2-7; D may be TRBD1 or TRBD2 (5 bases each). Germline CDR1 SGHTA, CDR2 FQGNSA. The germline V and J ends were trimmed by 5 bases and 7 bases, with 15 bases remaining between them. The length of the CDR3 is 13 residues. CDR3 in DNA: TGTGCCAGCAGCACGCGCTCCGGGGCGGAGCAGTACTTC. It encodes CASSTRSGAEQYF.

This clonotype occurred a few times. The J gene is TRBJ2-7, the V gene TRBV9, with 8 bases that match TRBD2. Trimming removed 4 bases from V and 0 bases from J; junction bases left unmatched: 6. The germline CDR1 and CDR2 sequences are SGDLS and YYNGEE. The CDR3 loop spans 15 amino acids. The DNA of the CDR3 is TGTGCCAGCAGCACCAGCGGGAGTCTCTCCTACGAGCAGTACTTC. Amino acids: CASSTSGSLSYEQYF.

This chain uses TRBV7-9 with TRBJ2-2, with TRBD1 matching 7 bases. V gave up 5 bases and J gave up 6 bases; unmatched junction bases: 6. The CDR3 has 14 residues. Germline V gene sequence: CDR1 SEHNR, CDR2 FQNEAQ (reference sequence). In DNA form, the CDR3 reads TGTGCCAGCAGCCAAGCCGGGACAGCCGGGGAGCTGTTTTTT. Protein: CASSQAGTAGELFF.

The V and J genes are TRBV19 and TRBJ2-6; 9 positions match TRBD1. Germline V gene data show CDR1 as LNHDA and CDR2 as SQIVND (reference sequence). J gave up 2 bases and V 6 bases, and 5 bases lay outside the gene matches. The CDR3 sequence is 16 residues long. The CDR3 loop is CASRENRGPGANVLTF. CDR3 DNA: TGTGCCAGTAGGGAGAACAGGGGGCCTGGGGCCAACGTCCTGACTTTC.

The CDR3 sequence: CSAREIMQFF. For the CDR3, the DNA is TGCAGTGCTAGGGAGATAATGCAGTTCTTC. The chain joins TRBV20-1 to TRBJ2-1, with D uncertain. The CDR3 loop spans 10 amino acids. Germline V gene sequence: CDR1 DFQATT, CDR2 SNEGSKA (reference sequence). The germline V and J ends were trimmed by 3 bases and 12 bases, with 9 bases remaining between them.

The rearrangement joins TRBV4-2 to TRBJ2-7; TRBD2 aligns across 8 bases. Germline CDR1 reads LGHNA; CDR2 reads YNFKEQ. Trimming took 4 bases from V and 0 from J; bases not matched to a gene: 5. CDR3 length: 15 residues. The CDR3 is CASSPAGTSSYEQYF. CDR3 DNA: TGTGCCAGCAGCCCAGCCGGGACTAGCTCCTACGAGCAGTACTTC.

The chain links TRBV20-1 to TRBJ2-7; 7 positions match TRBD2. This CDR3 comprises 16 residues. The V segment lost 4 bases and the J segment 0 bases; nucleotides outside the gene matches: 12. The germline CDR1 and CDR2 sequences are DFQATT and SNEGSKA (reference sequence). Here the CDR3 reads CSAIPFLAGGSYEQYF. In nucleotides, the CDR3 is TGCAGTGCTATCCCATTTTTAGCGGGTGGCTCCTACGAGCAGTACTTC.

This clonotype occurred a few times. The V gene is TRBV12-3 or TRBV12-4, the J gene TRBJ1-2, with 7 bases that match TRBD1. J gave up 6 bases and V 3 bases, and 7 bases lay outside the gene matches. The CDR3 extends over 14 amino acids. CDR3 protein: CASSFYRGKDGYTF. CDR3 nucleotide sequence: TGTGCCAGCAGTTTCTACAGGGGTAAAGATGGCTACACCTTC.

Many counts were recorded for this clonotype. The chain couples TRBV20-1 to TRBJ2-5; possible D gene TRBD1, 5 bases. There are 11 residues in the CDR3. Germline assignment: CDR1 DFQATT and CDR2 SNEGSKA (reference sequence). Trimming stripped 5 bases from V and 4 bases from J, with 8 bases between. The CDR3 bases are TGCAGTGCTGGAAGGGGAGAGACCCAGTACTTC. Translated, it gives CSAGRGETQYF.

Many counts were recorded for this clonotype. J is TRBJ2-2 and V is TRBV29-1; 7 bases fit TRBD1. The CDR3 has 15 amino acids. Germline V lookup: CDR1 SQVTM, CDR2 ANQGSEA. V was pared by 7 bases and J by 7 bases, with 15 bases of the junction left unmatched. CDR3 DNA: TGCAGCGCTCTTACGGGACAGCTTCGTAGCGGGGAGCTGTTTTTT. Amino acids: CSALTGQLRSGELFF.

This sequence joins TRBV11-2 and TRBJ2-1; maybe TRBD1 (6 bases). Germline lookup yields CDR1 SGHAT and CDR2 FQNNGV. V was shortened by 6 bases and J by 5 bases, with 11 bases between the two germline ends. The CDR3 is 13 amino acids. The CDR3 spells CASRLPGDNEQFF. The DNA of the CDR3 is TGTGCCAGCAGGCTCCCAGGGGACAATGAGCAGTTCTTC.

There are a few counts of this clonotype. The CDR3: CASSFHEQYF. DNA of the CDR3: TGTGCCAGCAGTTTCCACGAGCAGTACTTC. The rearrangement links TRBV6-6 to TRBJ2-7, with D uncertain. Germline assignment: CDR1 MNHNY and CDR2 SVGAGI (reference sequence). Trimming removed 4 bases from V and 5 bases from J, with 3 bases in between. The CDR3 loop spans 10 amino acids.

The chain has TRBV12-3 or TRBV12-4 and TRBJ2-5; tentative D call: TRBD2 (6 bases). V lost 7 bases to trimming and J lost 5 bases, with 17 bases between them. The CDR3 sequence is 14 residues long. The CDR3: CASTLVGGGETQYF. The DNA of the CDR3 is TGTGCCAGCACCCTCGTGGGGGGTGGCGAGACCCAGTACTTC.